The 20 T cell receptor beta chains reported below all come from one sample, sequenced in a study of shared clonotypes between healthy human individuals. Only in-frame clones appear in the TCRdb table, and some are missing; sequencing was by immunoSEQ multiplex PCR. The repertoire holds some 2.4 million clones, 93% seen once, with 0.36% in the top ten. Input material: naive CD4+ T cells from PBMCs. Subset denoted: CD45RA+ positively selected. The receptor set was obtained from a man between 18 and 35 years old in good health. Some clones in this sample may be carry-over from other donors' samples.

CDR3 region: CASSYPTGSSSYEQYF. The CDR3 nucleotides are TGTGCCAGCAGTTACCCGACAGGTTCTAGCTCCTACGAGCAGTACTTC. The genes are TRBV6-5 and TRBJ2-7; D possibly corresponds to TRBD1 (6 bases). The CDR3 is 16 residues long. V lost 2 bases, J lost 0 bases, and 14 bases lay in between. Per the germline V gene, CDR1 is MNHEY and CDR2 is SVGAGI.

This clone appeared once. Other DNA variants within this sample encode the same CDR3. The V gene is TRBV5-1, the J gene TRBJ2-2, with TRBD2 matching 10 bases. This CDR3 comprises 15 residues. The germline V gene has CDR1 SGHRS and CDR2 YFSETQ. V lost 2 bases and J lost 3; bases outside the gene matches: 1. The CDR3 sequence is CASSLGLADTGELFF. CDR3 nucleotides: TGCGCCAGCAGCTTAGGACTAGCGGACACCGGGGAGCTGTTTTTT.

The J gene is TRBJ2-7, the V gene TRBV2; a possible D gene is TRBD1 (5 bases). The V end was cut by 6 bases, the J end by 7 bases, with 16 bases between. Germline loops: CDR1 SNHLY, CDR2 FYNNEI. CDR3 length equals 13 residues. The CDR3 DNA reads TGTGCCAGCAGGCAGGACACCCATGGGGAGCAGTACTTC. It yields the protein CASRQDTHGEQYF.

The rearrangement links TRBV28 to TRBJ2-3; D unclear. Germline values: CDR1 MDHEN, CDR2 SYDVKM. The CDR3 sequence is 15 residues long. V dropped 4 bases and J dropped 0 bases, with 11 bases sitting between them. The CDR3 region is CASSSLNPSTDTQYF. As DNA, the CDR3 is TGTGCCAGCAGTTCGCTAAATCCTAGCACAGATACGCAGTATTTT. Combining the CDR3 with reference TRBV28 and TRBJ2-3 gives the whole variable domain DVKVTQSSRYLVKRTGEKVFLECVQDMDHENMFWYRQDPGLGLRLIYFSYDVKMKEKGDIPEGYSVSREKKERFSLILESASTNQTSMYLCASSSLNPSTDTQYFGPGTRLTVL.

The J gene is TRBJ2-4, the V gene TRBV7-2; D perhaps matches TRBD1 (5 bases). Per the germline V gene, CDR1 is SGHTA and CDR2 is FQGNSA. V lost 5 bases and J lost 8, with 19 bases in between. CDR3 size: 15 residues. The CDR3 region is CASSLRNPGWDIQYF. CDR3 sequence (DNA): TGTGCCAGCAGCCTTAGAAACCCAGGGTGGGACATTCAGTACTTC.

Note on this clone: The junction and the germline gene differ at one end; a read error may be behind it. V is TRBV7-3 and J is TRBJ1-1; D is unclear. The CDR3 covers 14 residues. Germline V CDR1 and CDR2: SGHTA, FQGTGA. CDR3 amino acids: CASSLTGDNTEAFF. In nucleotides, the CDR3 is TGTGCCAGCAGCCTAACCGGGGATAACACTGAAGCTTTCTTT.

The chain joins TRBV5-1 to TRBJ2-3, with 8 positions matching TRBD1. Germline-derived CDR1 and CDR2 are SGHRS and YFSETQ. This CDR3 is built from 16 residues. V shed 3 bases and J 3 bases; nucleotides not matched to a gene: 9. DNA for the CDR3: TGCGCCAGCAGCTCTAGGACAGGGTCCGATACAGATACGCAGTATTTT. This gives the protein CASSSRTGSDTDTQYF.

This sequence joins TRBV14 and TRBJ2-1; 8 positions agree with TRBD2. This CDR3 has 13 residues. Germline CDR1 SGHDN, CDR2 FVKESK. With 4 bases clipped from V and 15 bases from J, the junction kept 11 bases outside the gene matches. The CDR3 is CASSRLEAGEGFF. Written as DNA, the CDR3 is TGTGCCAGCAGCCGCCTTGAAGCGGGAGAGGGGTTCTTC.

The rearrangement joins TRBV27 to TRBJ1-5, with 10 positions matching TRBD1. Germline CDR1 reads MNHEY; CDR2 reads SMNVEV (reference sequence). The CDR3 is 18 amino acids. After removal of 5 bases from V and 2 bases from J, the junction contained 12 bases not matched to a gene. CDR3 amino acids: CASSPPPGTGVGNQPQHF. DNA of the CDR3: TGTGCCAGCAGTCCCCCCCCCGGGACAGGGGTGGGCAATCAGCCCCAGCATTTT.

The chain combines TRBV6-5 with TRBJ2-7; tentatively, D is TRBD1 or TRBD2 (7 bases each). The CDR3 is made up of 16 amino acids. Germline V CDR1 and CDR2: MNHEY, SVGAGI. The germline V and J ends were trimmed by 0 bases and 7 bases, with 19 bases remaining between them. The CDR3 spells CASSYSSTGTMREQYF. The CDR3 DNA reads as TGTGCCAGCAGTTACTCTTCGACAGGGACTATGCGGGAGCAGTACTTC.

The chain is built from TRBV5-1 and TRBJ2-1; unclear D gene. CDR3 length equals 15 residues. CDR1 and CDR2 (germline): SGHRS, YFSETQ. The V gene lost 3 bases and the J gene lost 0 bases, with 10 bases spanning the gap. The CDR3 spells CASSSIASSYNEQFF. CDR3 sequence (DNA): TGCGCCAGCAGCTCAATAGCTAGCTCCTACAATGAGCAGTTCTTC.

On this clone: The sample contains more than one DNA sequence encoding this CDR3. This chain uses TRBV7-3 with TRBJ1-1, with D hard to call. V was shortened by 0 bases and J by 1 base, with 6 bases between the two germline ends. This CDR3 has 14 amino acids. Germline V gene sequence: CDR1 SGHTA, CDR2 FQGTGA. CDR3 DNA sequence: TGTGCCAGCAGCTTAACGGGAGGGAACACTGAAGCTTTCTTT. It yields the protein CASSLTGGNTEAFF.

CDR3 loop: CATSRSARTDTQYF. The CDR3 DNA follows: TGTGCCACCAGCAGGTCGGCTCGCACAGATACGCAGTATTTT. This chain links TRBV15 with TRBJ2-3; no reliable D call. This CDR3 has 14 amino acids. V was clipped by 3 bases and J by 1 base, with 8 bases between them. Per germline, CDR1 LNHNV and CDR2 YYDKDF (reference sequence). The full variable domain, rest sourced from reference TRBV15 and TRBJ2-3, is DAMVIQNPRYQVTQFGKPVTLSCSQTLNHNVMYWYQQKSSQAPKLLFHYYDKDFNNEADTPDNFQSRRPNTSFCFLDIRSPGLGDTAMYLCATSRSARTDTQYFGPGTRLTVL.

The chain has TRBV15 and TRBJ2-3; TRBD2 matches 8 bases. V gave up 8 bases and J gave up 3 bases; unmatched junction bases: 7. CDR3 length: 14 amino acids. Germline CDR1 and CDR2: LNHNV and YYDKDF (reference sequence). CDR3 residues: CATAGGEWTDTQYF. The DNA for the CDR3 is TGTGCCACCGCCGGGGGGGAGTGGACAGATACGCAGTATTTT.

This clone was seen a handful of times. The chain links TRBV5-4 to TRBJ2-3; 10 bases fit TRBD1. This CDR3 region has 15 residues. V shed 4 bases and J 2 bases; nucleotides not matched to a gene: 4. Per germline, CDR1 SGHNT and CDR2 YYREEE (reference sequence). Here the CDR3 DNA reads TGTGCCAGCAGCCGGGACAGGGGCGTCACAGATACGCAGTATTTT. Amino acid sequence: CASSRDRGVTDTQYF.

The rearrangement links TRBV5-8 to TRBJ1-4, with D hard to call. The CDR3 has 17 amino acids. The V end lost 0 bases, the J end lost 2 bases, and 14 bases lay between the germline ends. From germline, CDR1 is SGHTS and CDR2 YDEGEE. The chain's CDR3 is CASSLGRPLATNEKLFF. Here the CDR3 DNA reads TGTGCCAGCAGCTTGGGGAGGCCCCTGGCGACTAATGAAAAACTGTTTTTT.

The chain employs TRBV7-9 and TRBJ2-1; D is possibly TRBD2 (6 bases). The V gene's germline CDR1 is SEHNR and CDR2 FQNEAQ (reference sequence). This CDR3 spans 15 amino acids. Deletions cut 0 bases from V and 8 bases from J, with 14 bases between. This CDR3 reads CASSLAYSQRDEQFF. In DNA form, the CDR3 reads TGTGCCAGCAGCTTAGCATACTCCCAGCGGGATGAGCAGTTCTTC. The variable domain in full, with the rest retrieved from reference TRBV7-9 and TRBJ2-1, is DTGVSQNPRHKITKRGQNVTFRCDPISEHNRLYWYRQTLGQGPEFLTYFQNEAQLEKSRLLSDRFSAERPKGSFSTLEIQRTEQGDSAMYLCASSLAYSQRDEQFFGPGTRLTVL.

The chain links TRBV2 to TRBJ2-7; 8 bases align to TRBD2. V lost 5 bases to trimming and J lost 8 bases; unmatched junction nucleotides: 8. Germline loops: CDR1 SNHLY, CDR2 FYNNEI. This CDR3 spans 13 amino acids. The chain's CDR3 is CASSPSREGKQYF. CDR3 in DNA: TGTGCCAGCAGTCCCTCCCGGGAGGGGAAGCAGTACTTC.

The V and J genes are TRBV6-1 and TRBJ2-7; D possibly uses TRBD1 or TRBD2 (6 bases each). Germline V lookup: CDR1 MNHNS, CDR2 SASEGT. The ends were cut back, 8 bases at V and 4 bases at J, with 18 bases in the middle. The CDR3 covers 14 residues. The CDR3 protein is CASLKEGVSYEQYF. In DNA, the CDR3 is TGTGCCAGCCTCAAGGAGGGGGTCTCTTACGAGCAGTACTTC.

V gene TRBV19 combines with J gene TRBJ2-3, with 12 bases identical to TRBD2. Germline lookup yields CDR1 LNHDA and CDR2 SQIVND (reference sequence). The V gene end was trimmed by 3 bases and the J gene end by 2 bases; junction bases not matched to a gene: 9. The CDR3 runs 18 residues. This CDR3 reads CASSIGNRLAGATDTQYF. CDR3 coding DNA: TGTGCCAGTAGTATTGGGAATAGACTAGCGGGAGCCACAGATACGCAGTATTTT.